These 5 T cell receptor beta chains were sequenced from one sample in a study of blood T cells in healthy people across ages. The authors ran a second PCR of roughly 6 to 12 cycles using a sample-barcoded 5' primer and a J-beta primer mix. TCRdb called the 5' RACE reads again in MiXCR, with one record for every CDR3 protein. The sample includes about 680,000 distinct CDR3 sequences, roughly 49% of them seen just once. The sequenced sample consisted of blood. These receptors came from a woman aged 60-75 years in good health.

The V gene is TRBV11-3, the J gene TRBJ2-3; 9 bases fit TRBD1. CDR3 size: 16 residues. V lost 5 bases and J lost 2; bases outside the gene matches: 8. Germline-derived CDR1 and CDR2 are SGHNT and YENEEA. The CDR3 nucleotides read TGTGCCAGCAGCCCTGGACAGGGGCGAAACACAGATACGCAGTATTTT. Encoded protein: CASSPGQGRNTDTQYF.

The genes are TRBV6-1 and TRBJ2-7, with D possibly TRBD2 on 7 matching bases. Germline V gene data show CDR1 as MNHNS and CDR2 as SASEGT. Trimming removed 1 base from V and 7 bases from J, with 20 bases in between. The CDR3 is 16 residues long. CDR3 nucleotide sequence: TGTGCCAGCAGTGAAGGAATGGCGGGAGCCCAGGGGGAGCAGTACTTC. The encoded protein is CASSEGMAGAQGEQYF.

This clonotype was picked up a small number of times. The chain recombines TRBV2 with TRBJ1-1; possibly TRBD1 for D (5 bases). There are 13 residues in the CDR3. V lost 6 bases and J lost 0, with 8 bases in between. Germline-derived CDR1 and CDR2 are SNHLY and FYNNEI. CDR3 in amino acids: CASRQEMNTEAFF. Here the CDR3 DNA reads TGTGCCAGCAGACAGGAGATGAACACTGAAGCTTTCTTT. The full variable domain, its missing parts supplied by reference TRBV2 and TRBJ1-1, is EPEVTQTPSHQVTQMGQEVILRCVPISNHLYFYWYRQILGQKVEFLVSFYNNEISEKSEIFDDQFSVERPDGSNFTLKIRSTKLEDSAMYFCASRQEMNTEAFFGQGTRLTVV.

The chain couples TRBV10-3 to TRBJ2-1; weak D call: TRBD1 (5 bases). The CDR3 is 16 residues long. The V gene's germline CDR1 is ENHRY and CDR2 SYGVKD. V was clipped by 6 bases and J by 8 bases, with 23 bases between them. In nucleotides, the CDR3 is TGTGCCATCAGCAAAACCCAATCAGGGCCTTGGGATGAGCAGTTCTTC. Translation: CAISKTQSGPWDEQFF.

This clonotype was seen a handful of times. The DNA for the CDR3 is TGTGCCAGCAGCCATACCCTAGCGGGAGTGGAGGCAGATACGCAGTATTTT. Protein sequence: CASSHTLAGVEADTQYF. V is TRBV4-2 and J is TRBJ2-3, with 10 bases aligning to TRBD2. This CDR3 has 17 residues. Trimming removed 3 bases from V and 4 bases from J; junction bases left unmatched: 10. Germline V lookup: CDR1 LGHNA, CDR2 YNFKEQ.